The 20 T cell receptor beta chains below come from one sample, sequenced in a study of T cell responses to AZD1222 COVID-19 vaccine. The method was immunoSEQ multiplex PCR; TCRdb's version includes in-frame clones alone and lacks a portion of them. The table lists 100,000 to 150,000 clones, 70% to 90% of them singletons, with around a quarter in the top ten. Material: peripheral blood, obtained on day 0 of AZD1222 vaccination. Every receptor here comes from an adult in good health.

The rearrangement joins TRBV7-2 to TRBJ2-7; 9 nucleotides match TRBD2. V was pared by 6 bases and J by 5 bases, with 17 bases of the junction left unmatched. Per the germline V gene, CDR1 is SGHTA and CDR2 is FQGNSA. The CDR3 loop spans 17 amino acids. The CDR3 reads CASSFDLVVREGNEQYF. CDR3 DNA sequence: TGTGCCAGCAGTTTCGACCTCGTAGTGCGGGAGGGCAACGAGCAGTACTTC.

This clone was seen a single time. The J gene is TRBJ2-5, the V gene TRBV5-1; 8 bases are a match to TRBD1. The germline gives CDR1 SGHRS, CDR2 YFSETQ. This CDR3 is built from 13 residues. After removal of 2 bases from V and 4 bases from J, the junction contained 1 base not matched to a gene. CDR3 sequence (DNA): TGCGCCAGCAGCTTAACAGGGGGAGAGACCCAGTACTTC. Translating it yields CASSLTGGETQYF.

The chain carries TRBV6-5 and TRBJ1-6, with D unclear. CDR1 is MNHEY, CDR2 SVGAGI, per germline. V shed 7 bases and J shed 0 bases, with 10 bases lying between them. CDR3 length: 15 amino acids. CDR3 amino acids: CASKRQASYNSPLHF. The CDR3 nucleotides read TGTGCCAGCAAACGCCAGGCCTCCTATAATTCACCCCTCCACTTT.

The CDR3 bases are TGCGCCAGCAGCCTCGAACAGGGAACTAATGAAAAACTGTTTTTT. This gives the protein CASSLEQGTNEKLFF. The chain carries TRBV4-3 and TRBJ1-4, with a weak D call TRBD1 (6 bases). Germline V gene data show CDR1 as LGHNA and CDR2 as YSLEER. The CDR3 consists of 15 residues. With 4 bases removed from V and 1 base from J, the gap between germline ends came to 10 bases.

The J gene is TRBJ2-5, the V gene TRBV3-1 (or the pseudogene TRBV3-2); D not certain. The CDR3 loop spans 14 amino acids. Germline CDR1 and CDR2: LGHDT and YNNKEL (reference sequence). With 6 bases removed from V and 1 base from J, the gap between germline ends came to 12 bases. DNA of the CDR3: TGTGCCAGCAGGGACGCAGGCAGCCAAGAGACCCAGTACTTC. It specifies CASRDAGSQETQYF.

The chain has TRBV7-2 and TRBJ1-5, with D perhaps TRBD1 (5 bases). Trimming removed 5 bases at V and 4 bases at J, with 12 bases between. This CDR3 contains 14 residues. Germline V lookup: CDR1 SGHTA, CDR2 FQGNSA. The CDR3 region has the DNA TGTGCCAGCAGCCTTCCCCGGGGGAATCAGCCCCAGCATTTT. Its translation is CASSLPRGNQPQHF.

As regards this clone: One end of the junction is discordant with germline, which a read error may explain. The chain joins TRBV2 to TRBJ2-7; maybe TRBD1 (5 bases). This CDR3 is 11 amino acids long. The germline V gene encodes CDR1 SNHLY and CDR2 FYNNEI. The CDR3 DNA is TGTGCCAGCAGTGAAGGGACACCCCTCCCCTTC. It encodes CASSEGTPLPF. The complete variable domain, with remaining parts taken from reference TRBV2 and TRBJ2-7, reads EPEVTQTPSHQVTQMGQEVILRCVPISNHLYFYWYRQILGQKVEFLVSFYNNEISEKSEIFDDQFSVERPDGSNFTLKIRSTKLEDSAMYFCASSEGTPLPFGPGTRLTVT.

The chain joins TRBV4-2 to TRBJ2-7, with D perhaps matching TRBD1 or TRBD2 (6 bases each). Trimming shortened V by 6 bases and J by 2 bases, and 14 bases separated the two germline ends. Germline values: CDR1 LGHNA, CDR2 YNFKEQ. The CDR3 consists of 14 residues. The CDR3 reads CASREEGGPYEQYF. Written as DNA, the CDR3 is TGTGCCAGCAGAGAGGAGGGGGGCCCCTACGAGCAGTACTTC.

The rearrangement joins TRBV12-3 or TRBV12-4 to TRBJ1-4; D remains ambiguous. This CDR3 contains 12 residues. V dropped 3 bases and J dropped 6 bases, with 5 bases sitting between them. In DNA, the CDR3 is TGTGCCAGCAGTTTTGTCGATGAAAAACTGTTTTTT. This gives the protein CASSFVDEKLFF.

The V call is TRBV7-3, the J call TRBJ2-3; D gene ambiguous. The V gene's germline CDR1 is SGHTA and CDR2 FQGTGA. This CDR3 is 14 amino acids long. The ends were cut back, 0 bases at V and 1 base at J, with 5 bases in the middle. The CDR3 spells CASSLTSGTDTQYF. CDR3 in DNA: TGTGCCAGCAGCTTAACGTCAGGCACAGATACGCAGTATTTT.

The chain has TRBV5-1 and TRBJ2-2; 14 nucleotides match TRBD2. J was trimmed by 2 bases and V by 6 bases; bases with no gene match: 3. Looked up from germline, CDR1 is SGHRS and CDR2 is YFSETQ. This CDR3 is 16 amino acids long. The CDR3 DNA follows: TGCGCCAGCATGGGACTAGCGGGAGTCAACACCGGGGAGCTGTTTTTT. Protein: CASMGLAGVNTGELFF.

The rearrangement uses TRBV2 and TRBJ1-5; no clear D gene. Germline lookup yields CDR1 SNHLY and CDR2 FYNNEI. Trimming took off 1 base at V and 6 bases at J, with 13 bases between the two ends. CDR3 length equals 15 residues. The CDR3: CASSEGASPSQPQHF. The CDR3 coding sequence is TGTGCCAGCAGTGAAGGGGCTAGCCCATCTCAGCCCCAGCATTTT.

The sample holds a few counts of this clone. The chain recombines TRBV5-5 with TRBJ1-2, with D unclear. From germline, CDR1 is SGHKS and CDR2 YYEKEE (reference sequence). V dropped 7 bases and J dropped 4 bases, with 17 bases sitting between them. The CDR3 consists of 14 residues. The CDR3 protein is CASASGQASYGYTF. The DNA of the CDR3 is TGTGCCAGCGCCTCCGGCCAGGCCTCCTATGGCTACACCTTC.

This chain links TRBV5-1 with TRBJ1-1, with 7 bases identical to TRBD1. This CDR3 comprises 15 residues. The junction had 9 bases not matched to a gene; V was cut back by 3 bases and J by 4 bases. Germline CDR1 is SGHRS and CDR2 is YFSETQ. CDR3 DNA: TGCGCCAGCAGCTCAGGGGGGACCGACGTCACTGAAGCTTTCTTT. Its translation: CASSSGGTDVTEAFF.

This clone appeared a few times. This chain joins TRBV9 and TRBJ1-4; TRBD1 matches at 7 bases. The CDR3 loop spans 14 amino acids. Trimming removed 3 bases from V and 5 bases from J; junction bases left unmatched: 4. Germline V gene sequence: CDR1 SGDLS, CDR2 YYNGEE. CDR3 sequence: CASSEGALNEKLFF. The CDR3 DNA reads as TGTGCCAGCAGCGAGGGGGCACTAAATGAAAAACTGTTTTTT. Looking up the rest from reference TRBV9 and TRBJ1-4 gives the full variable domain: DSGVTQTPKHLITATGQRVTLRCSPRSGDLSVYWYQQSLDQGLQFLIQYYNGEERAKGNILERFSAQQFPDLHSELNLSSLELGDSALYFCASSEGALNEKLFFGSGTQLSVL.

The genes are TRBV4-3 and TRBJ1-1, with TRBD1 as a possible D gene (6 bases). This CDR3 contains 14 residues. Germline lookup yields CDR1 LGHNA and CDR2 YSLEER. The V end lost 4 bases, the J end lost 3 bases, and 12 bases lay between the germline ends. CDR3 sequence (DNA): TGCGCCAGCAGCCCAACAAGGGGGTACACTGAAGCTTTCTTT. This gives the protein CASSPTRGYTEAFF.

This chain links TRBV24-1 with TRBJ1-5, with TRBD1 as a possible D gene (6 bases). The germline V gene has CDR1 KGHDR and CDR2 SFDVKD. The CDR3 totals 14 residues. DNA for the CDR3: TGTTCCTGGTTAGAGGGGGACAGCAATCAGCCCCAGCATTTT. Protein sequence: CSWLEGDSNQPQHF.

The gene calls are TRBV9 and TRBJ2-5, with 9 bases matching TRBD1. J was trimmed by 5 bases and V by 0 bases; bases with no gene match: 5. CDR1 and CDR2 from the germline V gene are SGDLS and YYNGEE. The CDR3 sequence is 15 residues long. CDR3 region: CASSVEGQGGETQYF. The CDR3 DNA is TGTGCCAGCAGCGTAGAGGGACAGGGTGGGGAGACCCAGTACTTC.

The chain joins TRBV9 to TRBJ1-2; D uncertain. V lost 0 bases to trimming and J lost 8 bases, with 11 bases between them. CDR1 SGDLS and CDR2 YYNGEE come from the germline V gene. This CDR3 is 13 amino acids long. CDR3 protein: CASSVDPVGGYTF. DNA for the CDR3: TGTGCCAGCAGCGTAGACCCTGTGGGGGGCTACACCTTC.

The CDR3 sequence is CASSLVGGSYEQYF. The CDR3 bases are TGTGCCAGCAGCTTAGTTGGCGGTTCCTACGAGCAGTACTTC. This chain joins TRBV13 and TRBJ2-7; D call uncertain. The CDR3 covers 14 residues. Germline CDR1 is PRHDT and CDR2 is FYEKMQ (reference sequence). V was cut by 1 base and J by 1 base, with 8 bases left in between.